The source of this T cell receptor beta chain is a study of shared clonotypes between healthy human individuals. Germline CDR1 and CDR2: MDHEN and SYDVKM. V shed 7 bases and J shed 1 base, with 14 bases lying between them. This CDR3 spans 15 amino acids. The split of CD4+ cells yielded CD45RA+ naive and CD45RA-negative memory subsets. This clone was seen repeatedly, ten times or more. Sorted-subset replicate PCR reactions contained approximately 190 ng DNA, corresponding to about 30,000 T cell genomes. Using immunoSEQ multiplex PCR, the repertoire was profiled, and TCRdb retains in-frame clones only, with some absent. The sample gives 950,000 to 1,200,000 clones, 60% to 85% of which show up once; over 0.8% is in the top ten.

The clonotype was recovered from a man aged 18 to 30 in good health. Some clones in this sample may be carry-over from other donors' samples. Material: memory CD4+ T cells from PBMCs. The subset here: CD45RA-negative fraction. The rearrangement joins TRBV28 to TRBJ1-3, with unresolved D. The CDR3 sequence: CASTTVGRSGNTIYF. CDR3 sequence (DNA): TGTGCCAGCACCACCGTCGGGAGGTCTGGAAACACCATATATTTT.